The 14 T cell receptor beta chains below all came from one sample that was sequenced in a study of OX40 agonist ivuxolimab in advanced cancers. Produced via immunoSEQ multiplex PCR; TCRdb's table is partial and in-frame only. The table lists tens of thousands of clones, roughly 88% of them singletons, with around 30% in the top ten. The sequences come from CD4+ or CD8+ T cells sorted from blood, collected in a trial of the OX40 agonist ivuxolimab. Receptor source: an adult with an advanced solid tumor such as melanoma, head and neck, liver or kidney cancer.

This clone was observed once. The chain uses TRBV9 and TRBJ2-2, with 10 positions matching TRBD2. Germline lookup yields CDR1 SGDLS and CDR2 YYNGEE. V trimming: 4 bases; J trimming: 6 bases; junction bases outside the gene matches: 12. The CDR3 has 17 residues. Here the CDR3 reads CASSPLQGLAFPGELFF. For the CDR3, the DNA is TGTGCCAGCAGCCCACTACAGGGACTAGCGTTTCCCGGGGAGCTGTTTTTT.

The chain employs TRBV9 and TRBJ2-1; D not certain. Germline V CDR1 and CDR2: SGDLS, YYNGEE. There are 13 residues in the CDR3. Trimming removed 0 bases from V and 4 bases from J, with 5 bases in between. The CDR3 coding sequence is TGTGCCAGCAGCGTAGACTTTTACAATGAGCAGTTCTTC. It yields the protein CASSVDFYNEQFF. Looking up the rest from reference TRBV9 and TRBJ2-1 gives the full variable domain: DSGVTQTPKHLITATGQRVTLRCSPRSGDLSVYWYQQSLDQGLQFLIQYYNGEERAKGNILERFSAQQFPDLHSELNLSSLELGDSALYFCASSVDFYNEQFFGPGTRLTVL.

This chain connects TRBV25-1 to TRBJ2-2; D call uncertain. The CDR3 is 11 amino acids. V was trimmed by 3 bases and J by 6 bases, leaving 2 bases between them. Germline V gives CDR1 MGHDK, CDR2 SYGVNS. CDR3 in amino acids: CASSDAGELFF. In nucleotides, the CDR3 is TGTGCCAGCAGTGACGCCGGGGAGCTGTTTTTT.

The chain combines TRBV29-1 with TRBJ2-2, with a weak D call TRBD1 (6 bases). V was cut by 0 bases and J by 4 bases, with 12 bases left in between. The CDR3 loop spans 15 amino acids. Germline V gene data show CDR1 as SQVTM and CDR2 as ANQGSEA. The CDR3 loop is CSVEDRGISTGELFF. The DNA of the CDR3 is TGCAGCGTTGAAGACAGGGGAATTAGCACCGGGGAGCTGTTTTTT.

By its share, this clone is medium-sized. In nucleotides, the CDR3 is TGTGCCAGCAGTTACCTCCCGGAGGAGACCCAGTACTTC. Translated, it gives CASSYLPEETQYF. The gene calls are TRBV6-5 and TRBJ2-5, with unresolved D. Germline V gene data show CDR1 as MNHEY and CDR2 as SVGAGI. Deletions cut 2 bases from V and 5 bases from J, with 9 bases between. This CDR3 is 13 amino acids long.

The V call is TRBV5-1, the J call TRBJ2-7, with D possibly being TRBD2 (6 bases). V was shortened by 0 bases and J by 2 bases, with 9 bases between the two germline ends. The CDR3 length is 14 residues. Per the germline V gene, CDR1 is SGHRS and CDR2 is YFSETQ. CDR3 amino acids: CASSLAGGPYEQYF. The CDR3, as DNA: TGCGCCAGCAGCTTGGCCGGGGGACCCTACGAGCAGTACTTC.

The chain couples TRBV6-1 to TRBJ1-3; possibly TRBD1 for D (5 bases). The CDR3 is 14 amino acids. The V gene lost 5 bases and the J gene lost 0 bases, with 8 bases spanning the gap. Germline assignment: CDR1 MNHNS and CDR2 SASEGT. The CDR3 DNA follows: TGTGCCAGCAGTCCCGGGACCTCTGGAAACACCATATATTTT. Encoded protein: CASSPGTSGNTIYF.

The chain links TRBV5-4 to TRBJ2-7; D may be TRBD2 (5 bases). Looked up from germline, CDR1 is SGHNT and CDR2 is YYREEE (reference sequence). This CDR3 contains 16 residues. The germline V and J ends were trimmed by 0 bases and 2 bases, with 15 bases remaining between them. CDR3 amino acids: CASSLGRLASTYEQYF. Here the CDR3 DNA reads TGTGCCAGCAGCTTGGGAAGGCTAGCATCAACCTACGAGCAGTACTTC.

The chain employs TRBV27 and TRBJ2-3; D is unresolved. This CDR3 contains 15 residues. V shed 3 bases and J shed 0 bases, with 10 bases lying between them. Germline V CDR1 and CDR2: MNHEY, SMNVEV (reference sequence). The CDR3 sequence is CASSFFSVSTDTQYF. In DNA, the CDR3 is TGTGCCAGCAGTTTTTTTTCTGTTAGCACAGATACGCAGTATTTT.

CDR3 DNA sequence: TGTGCCAGCAGCTTAGTGGGGAACACTGAAGCTTTCTTT. It is translated as CASSLVGNTEAFF. The chain uses TRBV7-8 and TRBJ1-1; unclear D gene. The V and J ends lost 1 base and 1 base respectively, with 4 bases between them. CDR1 and CDR2 from the germline V gene are SGHVS and FQNEAQ. The CDR3 is 13 residues long.

This clone has a single count. The chain joins TRBV5-5 to TRBJ1-1; D remains ambiguous. CDR3 size: 11 residues. The V and J ends lost 7 bases and 2 bases respectively, with 6 bases between them. The germline V gene encodes CDR1 SGHKS and CDR2 YYEKEE (reference sequence). The CDR3 protein is CASQLNTEAFF. As DNA, the CDR3 is TGTGCCAGCCAACTCAACACTGAAGCTTTCTTT.

The rearrangement links TRBV7-8 to TRBJ2-7; TRBD2 matches 12 bases. Germline CDR1 and CDR2: SGHVS and FQNEAQ. The CDR3 is made up of 18 amino acids. The V and J ends lost 3 bases and 0 bases, in that order; junction bases with no gene match: 9. The CDR3 region is CASSFPGGLAGLSYEQYF. In DNA, the CDR3 is TGTGCCAGCAGCTTCCCCGGGGGACTAGCGGGCCTCTCCTACGAGCAGTACTTC.

The chain links TRBV13 to TRBJ2-7, with 11 positions matching TRBD2. The CDR3 runs 15 residues. Germline CDR1 and CDR2: PRHDT and FYEKMQ (reference sequence). After removal of 0 bases from V and 4 bases from J, the junction contained 2 bases not matched to a gene. The CDR3 sequence is CASSLGPSGGYEQYF. The CDR3 DNA reads as TGTGCCAGCAGCTTAGGCCCTAGCGGGGGGTACGAGCAGTACTTC.

The chain links TRBV2 to TRBJ2-7, with TRBD2 identical over 7 bases. Germline assignment: CDR1 SNHLY and CDR2 FYNNEI. The junction had 5 bases not matched to a gene; V was cut back by 3 bases and J by 0 bases. CDR3 length: 15 residues. Written as DNA, the CDR3 is TGTGCCAGCAGTGACGGTAGGGACTACTCCTACGAGCAGTACTTC. This gives the protein CASSDGRDYSYEQYF.